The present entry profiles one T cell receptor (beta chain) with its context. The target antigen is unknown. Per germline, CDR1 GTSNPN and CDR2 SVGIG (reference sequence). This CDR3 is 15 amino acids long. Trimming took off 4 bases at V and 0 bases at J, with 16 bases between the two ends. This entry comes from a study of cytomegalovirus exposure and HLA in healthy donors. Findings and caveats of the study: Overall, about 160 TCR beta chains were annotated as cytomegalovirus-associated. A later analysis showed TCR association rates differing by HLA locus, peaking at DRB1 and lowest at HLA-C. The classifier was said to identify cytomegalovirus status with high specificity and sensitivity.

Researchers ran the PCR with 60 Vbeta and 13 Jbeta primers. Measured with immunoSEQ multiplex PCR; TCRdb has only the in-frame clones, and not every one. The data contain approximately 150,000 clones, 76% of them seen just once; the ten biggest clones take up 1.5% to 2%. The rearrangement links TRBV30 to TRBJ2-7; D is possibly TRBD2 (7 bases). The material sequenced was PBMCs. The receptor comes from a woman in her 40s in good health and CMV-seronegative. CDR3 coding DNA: TGTGCCTGGATCAACGAGGGGGGGCACTCCTACGAGCAGTACTTC. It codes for CAWINEGGHSYEQYF.